This T cell receptor beta chain came from a study of identical twins. Findings and limits, study-wide: Memory repertoires showed no such pattern, whereas abundant cord blood beta clonotypes carried fewer insertions.

This clonotype was detected many times. Antigen specificity is unknown. Germline values: CDR1 SGHVS, CDR2 FNYEAQ. Unmatched junction bases numbered 1, after V lost 1 base and J lost 3 bases. The CDR3 contains 15 residues. cDNA molecules carried unique molecular identifiers, and template switching added a universal primer site. One entry per CDR3 protein results from TCRdb running MiXCR on the 5' RACE reads. The table shows approximately 630,000 distinct CDR3 sequences, with 7% to 7.5% occurring only once. These records were also assigned to another study, of yellow fever vaccine responses in identical twins.

This chain uses TRBV7-6 with TRBJ2-7; 12 nucleotides agree with TRBD2. The clonotype was recovered from a woman between 18 and 29 years old in good health. Sequencing input: PBMCs. CDR3 in amino acids: CASSLGTSGNYEQYF. CDR3 nucleotides: TGTGCCAGCAGCTTAGGGACTAGCGGGAACTACGAGCAGTACTTC.